Below, 27 T cell receptor beta chains from the same sample are listed, as sequenced in a study of cytomegalovirus exposure and HLA in healthy donors. Profiled with immunoSEQ multiplex PCR; TCRdb holds only in-frame clones, not every one. The data contain more than 95,000 clones, over 90% of them singletons. The specimen sequenced was PBMCs. The receptors derive from a woman between 18 and 30 years old in good health and CMV-seronegative.

This chain connects TRBV19 to TRBJ1-2, with a tentative D call TRBD1 (5 bases). V was cut by 0 bases and J by 9 bases, with 11 bases left in between. Germline lookup yields CDR1 LNHDA and CDR2 SQIVND (reference sequence). This CDR3 comprises 13 residues. The DNA for the CDR3 is TGTGCCAGTAGTATAGATGGGGCACGAAGCTACACCTTC. The encoded protein is CASSIDGARSYTF.

CDR3 sequence (DNA): TGTGCCAGCAGCTTATCCCCGGAGTCCGGGGAGCTGTTTTTT. Translating gives CASSLSPESGELFF. This rearrangement joins TRBV11-3 to TRBJ2-2; D unclear. The CDR3 is 14 residues long. In germline, CDR1 is SGHNT, CDR2 YENEEA. Trimming removed 2 bases at V and 6 bases at J, with 10 bases between. The entire variable domain, with the rest obtained from reference TRBV11-3 and TRBJ2-2, is as follows: EAGVVQSPRYKIIEKKQPVAFWCNPISGHNTLYWYLQNLGQGPELLIRYENEEAVDDSQLPKDRFSAERLKGVDSTLKIQPAELGDSAVYLCASSLSPESGELFFGEGSRLTVL.

The CDR3 region has the DNA TGTGCCAGCAGTACGGGACAGCGTAACTCTGGAAACACCATATATTTT. Its protein product is CASSTGQRNSGNTIYF. The chain employs TRBV6-6 and TRBJ1-3, with 7 positions matching TRBD1. Trimming at V came to 5 bases and at J to 0 bases, leaving 7 bases not matched to a gene. The CDR3 is made up of 16 amino acids. CDR1 is MNHNY, CDR2 SVGAGI, per germline (reference sequence).

This chain joins TRBV27 and TRBJ1-5; D is uncertain. This CDR3 contains 13 residues. V lost 6 bases and J lost 5, with 11 bases in between. Germline V gene data show CDR1 as MNHEY and CDR2 as SMNVEV (reference sequence). The CDR3 spells CASRLQNYQPQHF. For the CDR3, the DNA is TGTGCCAGCAGATTACAGAATTATCAGCCCCAGCATTTT.

The chain combines TRBV10-1 with TRBJ2-4; D unclear. CDR1 is WNHNN and CDR2 is SYGVQD in the germline V gene (reference sequence). V was shortened by 0 bases and J by 4 bases, with 4 bases between the two germline ends. CDR3 length: 13 residues. The CDR3 protein is CASSESRKNIQYF. CDR3 in DNA: TGCGCCAGCAGTGAGTCCCGGAAAAACATTCAGTACTTC.

This clone was seen just once. This chain connects TRBV9 to TRBJ2-6, with D perhaps matching TRBD1 (5 bases). CDR1 SGDLS and CDR2 YYNGEE come from the germline V gene. This CDR3 has 13 amino acids. The germline V and J ends were trimmed by 6 bases and 4 bases, with 8 bases remaining between them. The CDR3: CASKGAGANVLTF. Written as DNA, the CDR3 is TGTGCCAGCAAAGGGGCGGGGGCCAACGTCCTGACTTTC. The full variable domain, its missing parts supplied by reference TRBV9 and TRBJ2-6, is DSGVTQTPKHLITATGQRVTLRCSPRSGDLSVYWYQQSLDQGLQFLIQYYNGEERAKGNILERFSAQQFPDLHSELNLSSLELGDSALYFCASKGAGANVLTFGAGSRLTVL.

The chain recombines TRBV5-1 with TRBJ2-1; D uncertain. The CDR3 length is 15 residues. Per the germline V gene, CDR1 is SGHRS and CDR2 is YFSETQ. V was clipped by 4 bases and J by 5 bases, with 16 bases between them. The DNA for the CDR3 is TGCGCCAGCAGCCTCACGGTGTCGCTCGACAATGAGCAGTTCTTC. Protein: CASSLTVSLDNEQFF.

The rearrangement uses TRBV9 and TRBJ2-2; D unresolved. V was clipped by 1 base and J by 0 bases, with 4 bases between them. The germline V gene encodes CDR1 SGDLS and CDR2 YYNGEE. The CDR3 length is 14 residues. The CDR3 DNA sequence: TGTGCCAGCAGCGTAACACCGAACACCGGGGAGCTGTTTTTT. Translated: CASSVTPNTGELFF.

The chain is built from TRBV7-9 and TRBJ1-1, with TRBD1 matching over 7 bases. V was pared by 3 bases and J by 4 bases, with 8 bases of the junction left unmatched. Germline V gives CDR1 SEHNR, CDR2 FQNEAQ (reference sequence). The CDR3 is 15 amino acids. CDR3 sequence: CASSFGQAGGTEAFF. In nucleotides, the CDR3 is TGTGCCAGCAGCTTCGGACAGGCCGGGGGCACTGAAGCTTTCTTT.

The chain links TRBV6-5 to TRBJ1-1; D call uncertain. Germline V CDR1 and CDR2: MNHEY, SVGAGI. This CDR3 is 13 amino acids long. V gave up 7 bases and J gave up 1 base, with 10 bases separating them. The CDR3 protein is CASTNPPNTEAFF. In nucleotides, the CDR3 is TGTGCCAGCACCAATCCCCCGAACACTGAAGCTTTCTTT.

The chain links TRBV6-6 to TRBJ1-6; D uncertain. The CDR3 loop spans 15 amino acids. In germline, CDR1 is MNHNY, CDR2 SVGAGI (reference sequence). V lost 2 bases, J lost 8 bases, and 13 bases lay in between. The CDR3 sequence is CASSYLPVQDSPLHF. The CDR3 DNA reads TGTGCCAGCAGTTACCTACCCGTCCAGGATTCACCCCTCCACTTT.

CDR3 bases: TGTGCCAGCAGCTCCCAACCGGGACAGGGAACTGAAGCTTTCTTT. Protein sequence: CASSSQPGQGTEAFF. The J gene is TRBJ1-1, the V gene TRBV11-2; 9 bases agree with TRBD1. The V gene end was trimmed by 4 bases and the J gene end by 5 bases; junction bases not matched to a gene: 8. CDR3 size: 15 residues. Germline V gives CDR1 SGHAT, CDR2 FQNNGV.

The CDR3 nucleotides are TGTGCCAGCAGAAACCAGGGAAGCAATCAGCCCCAGCATTTT. This encodes CASRNQGSNQPQHF. This rearrangement joins TRBV6-1 to TRBJ1-5; a possible D gene is TRBD1 (5 bases). Trimming took 6 bases from V and 1 from J, leaving 10 bases between them. CDR1 is MNHNS, CDR2 SASEGT, per germline. This CDR3 contains 14 residues.

The CDR3 here is CASSRGPSGESYEQYF. The CDR3 nucleotides read TGCGCCAGCAGCCGGGGTCCCAGCGGGGAGTCCTACGAGCAGTACTTC. The genes are TRBV5-1 and TRBJ2-7; 7 bases are a match to TRBD2. Germline assignment: CDR1 SGHRS and CDR2 YFSETQ. V gave up 4 bases and J gave up 1 base; unmatched junction bases: 11. The CDR3 has 16 amino acids.

This chain links TRBV27 with TRBJ2-1; a possible D gene is TRBD2 (5 bases). Trimming took 5 bases from V and 0 from J, leaving 14 bases between them. CDR3 size: 16 residues. CDR1 MNHEY and CDR2 SMNVEV come from the germline V gene (reference sequence). The CDR3 coding sequence is TGTGCCAGCAGTCCTTGGACTTTCAGCTCCTACAATGAGCAGTTCTTC. It specifies CASSPWTFSSYNEQFF.

V and J are TRBV6-5 and TRBJ1-1, with a tentative D call TRBD1 (5 bases). The CDR3 has 15 amino acids. Germline V lookup: CDR1 MNHEY, CDR2 SVGAGI. The V end was cut by 0 bases, the J end by 5 bases, with 13 bases between. Here the CDR3 DNA reads TGTGCCAGCAGTTACTCGGGGGGAGAGGATACTGAAGCTTTCTTT. It yields the protein CASSYSGGEDTEAFF.

The V and J genes are TRBV6-1 and TRBJ1-1, with TRBD1 matching over 8 bases. There are 12 residues in the CDR3. V trimming: 5 bases; J trimming: 9 bases; junction bases outside the gene matches: 5. Germline V gene lookup returns CDR1 MNHNS and CDR2 SASEGT. As DNA, the CDR3 is TGTGCCAGCAGTCAGGGACAGGATAAAGCTTTCTTT. It specifies CASSQGQDKAFF.

This chain connects TRBV28 to TRBJ2-1; TRBD1 agrees at 7 bases. The CDR3 totals 15 residues. J gave up 0 bases and V 7 bases, and 6 bases lay outside the gene matches. Germline V gene lookup returns CDR1 MDHEN and CDR2 SYDVKM. Written as DNA, the CDR3 is TGTGCCAGCAAACAAGGGGGCGTCTCCTACAATGAGCAGTTCTTC. Translated: CASKQGGVSYNEQFF.

The genes are TRBV19 and TRBJ2-1; D gene ambiguous. Germline V lookup: CDR1 LNHDA, CDR2 SQIVND (reference sequence). The V end was cut by 3 bases, the J end by 8 bases, with 14 bases between. CDR3 length: 14 amino acids. The DNA for the CDR3 is TGTGCCAGTAGTATGACTCCGTTATTTTATGAGCAGTTCTTC. Translating it yields CASSMTPLFYEQFF.

V usage is TRBV2 and J usage is TRBJ2-5; D gene unclear. In germline, CDR1 is SNHLY, CDR2 FYNNEI. The V end lost 7 bases, the J end lost 0 bases, and 3 bases lay between the germline ends. This CDR3 region has 11 residues. The DNA for the CDR3 is TGTGCCAGCACATACCAAGAGACCCAGTACTTC. Translation: CASTYQETQYF.

This chain joins TRBV28 and TRBJ2-1; 13 bases are shared with TRBD2. Germline lookup yields CDR1 MDHEN and CDR2 SYDVKM. The ends lost 4 bases at V and 5 bases at J; junction bases unmatched: 8. The CDR3 has 17 amino acids. CDR3 sequence reads: CASSSQGTSGADNEQFF. CDR3 DNA: TGTGCCAGCAGTTCCCAAGGGACTAGCGGGGCCGACAATGAGCAGTTCTTC.

The chain carries TRBV14 and TRBJ1-2; D gene ambiguous. V was shortened by 2 bases and J by 6 bases, with 10 bases between the two germline ends. This CDR3 is 13 amino acids long. The germline V gene encodes CDR1 SGHDN and CDR2 FVKESK. The CDR3 region is CASSQQFEDGYTF. CDR3 bases: TGTGCCAGCAGCCAACAATTTGAGGATGGCTACACCTTC.

The chain has TRBV28 and TRBJ1-5; tentative D call: TRBD1 (5 bases). The V gene lost 2 bases and the J gene lost 2 bases, with 10 bases spanning the gap. CDR1 and CDR2 (germline): MDHEN, SYDVKM. This CDR3 region has 15 residues. This chain's CDR3 is CASSLSVGGNQPQHF. DNA of the CDR3: TGTGCCAGCAGTTTAAGCGTAGGGGGCAATCAGCCCCAGCATTTT. The full variable domain, its missing parts supplied by reference TRBV28 and TRBJ1-5, is DVKVTQSSRYLVKRTGEKVFLECVQDMDHENMFWYRQDPGLGLRLIYFSYDVKMKEKGDIPEGYSVSREKKERFSLILESASTNQTSMYLCASSLSVGGNQPQHFGDGTRLSIL.

V is TRBV11-2 and J is TRBJ1-4; a weak D match, TRBD1 (6 bases). CDR3 length equals 15 residues. Deletions cut 5 bases from V and 4 bases from J, with 14 bases between. Germline V CDR1 and CDR2: SGHAT, FQNNGV. CDR3 residues: CASSQRGSGNEKLFF. Written as DNA, the CDR3 is TGTGCCAGCAGCCAGAGGGGGTCGGGTAATGAAAAACTGTTTTTT.

The chain recombines TRBV14 with TRBJ2-7, with TRBD1 identical over 8 bases. V trimming: 4 bases; J trimming: 2 bases; junction bases outside the gene matches: 4. The CDR3 contains 14 residues. Germline V gene lookup returns CDR1 SGHDN and CDR2 FVKESK. The CDR3 DNA reads as TGTGCCAGCAGCCTGGGGACAGGACCCTACGAGCAGTACTTC. It is translated as CASSLGTGPYEQYF.

This chain connects TRBV7-9 to TRBJ1-3, with 11 nucleotides matching TRBD1. Per germline, CDR1 SEHNR and CDR2 FQNEAQ (reference sequence). This CDR3 is 15 amino acids long. J lost 4 bases, V lost 5 bases, and 4 bases had no gene match. The CDR3 sequence: CASSPGTGGGNTIYF. CDR3 in DNA: TGTGCCAGCAGCCCGGGGACAGGGGGAGGAAACACCATATATTTT.

The V call is TRBV2, the J call TRBJ1-2, with D perhaps TRBD1 (6 bases). The length of the CDR3 is 13 residues. Germline values: CDR1 SNHLY, CDR2 FYNNEI. The ends were cut back, 4 bases at V and 4 bases at J, with 10 bases in the middle. This CDR3 reads CASSAGQTYGYTF. The CDR3 DNA reads as TGTGCCAGCAGTGCAGGACAGACCTATGGCTACACCTTC. The complete variable domain, with remaining parts taken from reference TRBV2 and TRBJ1-2, reads EPEVTQTPSHQVTQMGQEVILRCVPISNHLYFYWYRQILGQKVEFLVSFYNNEISEKSEIFDDQFSVERPDGSNFTLKIRSTKLEDSAMYFCASSAGQTYGYTFGSGTRLTVV.